A single sample is the source of the 2 T cell receptor beta chains below, sequenced in a study of blood T cell repertoires in COVID-19 (dated by TCRdb to 2019 to 2021). Receptor libraries were prepared by the immunoSEQ multiplex PCR assay. TCRdb's version of the immuneACCESS table is confined to in-frame rearrangements and falls short of the full clone set. An unresolved V gene accounts for under half of the shortfall where checked; the remainder is of unknown origin. For this sample there are 390,000 or so clones; roughly four fifths appear just once. Of the sample, over 4.5% falls within the top ten clones. What was sequenced was PBMCs or T cells enriched from blood (not recorded which). These receptors were obtained from a woman aged 50 to 60 who had recovered from COVID-19.

J is TRBJ1-3 and V is TRBV28; a weak D match, TRBD1 (5 bases). V gave up 6 bases and J gave up 0 bases, with 12 bases separating them. This CDR3 has 15 residues. Germline V gene lookup returns CDR1 MDHEN and CDR2 SYDVKM. CDR3 DNA: TGTGCCAGCAGCCCCCTGACAGTCTCTGGAAACACCATATATTTT. Translated: CASSPLTVSGNTIYF.

The CDR3: CASSLVIAAGGEKLFF. The DNA of the CDR3 is TGCGCCAGCAGCTTGGTTATCGCGGCAGGGGGAGAAAAACTGTTTTTT. This chain joins TRBV5-1 and TRBJ1-4; 7 bases fit TRBD1. CDR1 is SGHRS and CDR2 is YFSETQ in the germline V gene. V was clipped by 0 bases and J by 8 bases; unmatched bases: 10. The CDR3 is made up of 16 amino acids.